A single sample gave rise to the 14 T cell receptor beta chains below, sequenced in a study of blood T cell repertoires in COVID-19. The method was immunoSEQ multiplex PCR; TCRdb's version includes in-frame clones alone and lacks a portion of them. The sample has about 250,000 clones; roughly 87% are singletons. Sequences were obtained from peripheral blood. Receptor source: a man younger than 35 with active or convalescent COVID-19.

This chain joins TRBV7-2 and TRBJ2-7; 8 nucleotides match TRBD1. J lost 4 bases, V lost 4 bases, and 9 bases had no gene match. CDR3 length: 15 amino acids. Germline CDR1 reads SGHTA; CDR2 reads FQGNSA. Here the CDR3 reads CASSSKTGVGYEQYF. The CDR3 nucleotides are TGTGCCAGCAGCTCCAAGACAGGGGTGGGGTACGAGCAGTACTTC.

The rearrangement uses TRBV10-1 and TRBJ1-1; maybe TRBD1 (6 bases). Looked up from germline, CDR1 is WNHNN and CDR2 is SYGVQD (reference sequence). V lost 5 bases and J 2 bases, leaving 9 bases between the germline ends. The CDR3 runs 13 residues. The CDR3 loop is CASSIGGNTEAFF. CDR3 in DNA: TGCGCCAGCAGTATTGGGGGCAACACTGAAGCTTTCTTT.

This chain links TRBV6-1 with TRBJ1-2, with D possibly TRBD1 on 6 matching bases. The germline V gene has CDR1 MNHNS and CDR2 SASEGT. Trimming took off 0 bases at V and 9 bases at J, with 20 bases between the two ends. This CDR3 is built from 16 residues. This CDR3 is CASSEALGAPYGSYTF. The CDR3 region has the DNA TGTGCCAGCAGTGAAGCGTTGGGGGCCCCCTATGGAAGCTACACCTTC.

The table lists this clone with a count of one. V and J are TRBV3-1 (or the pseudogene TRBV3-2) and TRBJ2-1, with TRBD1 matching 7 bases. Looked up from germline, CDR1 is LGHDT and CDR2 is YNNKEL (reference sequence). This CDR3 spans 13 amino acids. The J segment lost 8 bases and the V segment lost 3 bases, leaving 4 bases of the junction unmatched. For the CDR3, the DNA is TGTGCCAGCAGCCATAACCAGGGGGATGAGCAGTTCTTC. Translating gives CASSHNQGDEQFF.

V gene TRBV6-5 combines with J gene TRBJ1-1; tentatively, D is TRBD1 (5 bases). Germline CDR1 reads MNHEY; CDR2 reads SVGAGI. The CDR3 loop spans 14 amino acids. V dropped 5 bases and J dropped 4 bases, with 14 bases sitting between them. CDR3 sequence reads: CASSPPQGFTEAFF. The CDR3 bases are TGTGCCAGCAGTCCACCTCAGGGTTTCACTGAAGCTTTCTTT.

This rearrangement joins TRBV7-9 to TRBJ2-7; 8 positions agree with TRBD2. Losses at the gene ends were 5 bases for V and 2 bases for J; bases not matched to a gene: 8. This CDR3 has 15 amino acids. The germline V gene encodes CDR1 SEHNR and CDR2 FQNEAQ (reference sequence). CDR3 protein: CASSISGGPTYEQYF. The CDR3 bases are TGTGCCAGCAGCATCAGCGGGGGCCCTACCTACGAGCAGTACTTC.

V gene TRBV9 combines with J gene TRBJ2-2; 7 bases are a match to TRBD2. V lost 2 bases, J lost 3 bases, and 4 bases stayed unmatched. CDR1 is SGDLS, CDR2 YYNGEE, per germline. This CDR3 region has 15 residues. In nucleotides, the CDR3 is TGTGCCAGCAGCGTGAGCGGGGAGGACACCGGGGAGCTGTTTTTT. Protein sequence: CASSVSGEDTGELFF.

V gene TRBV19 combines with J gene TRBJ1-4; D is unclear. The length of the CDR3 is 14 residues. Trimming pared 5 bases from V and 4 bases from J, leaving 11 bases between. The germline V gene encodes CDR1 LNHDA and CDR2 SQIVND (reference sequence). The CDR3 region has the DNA TGTGCCAGTAGTCCAACAGCCAATAATGAAAAACTGTTTTTT. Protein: CASSPTANNEKLFF. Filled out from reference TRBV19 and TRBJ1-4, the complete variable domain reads DGGITQSPKYLFRKEGQNVTLSCEQNLNHDAMYWYRQDPGQGLRLIYYSQIVNDFQKGDIAEGYSVSREKKESFPLTVTSAQKNPTAFYLCASSPTANNEKLFFGSGTQLSVL.

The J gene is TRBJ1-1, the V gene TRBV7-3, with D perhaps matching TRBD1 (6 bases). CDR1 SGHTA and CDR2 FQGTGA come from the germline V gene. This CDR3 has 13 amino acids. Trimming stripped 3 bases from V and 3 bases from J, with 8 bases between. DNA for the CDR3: TGTGCCAGCAGCTTCGGACAGTACACTGAAGCTTTCTTT. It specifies CASSFGQYTEAFF.

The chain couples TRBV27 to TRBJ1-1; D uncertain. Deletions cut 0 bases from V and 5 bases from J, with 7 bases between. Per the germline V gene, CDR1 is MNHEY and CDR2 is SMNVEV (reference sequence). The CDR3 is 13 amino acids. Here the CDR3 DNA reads TGTGCCAGCAGTTTATCTTCCATGACTGAAGCTTTCTTT. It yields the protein CASSLSSMTEAFF.

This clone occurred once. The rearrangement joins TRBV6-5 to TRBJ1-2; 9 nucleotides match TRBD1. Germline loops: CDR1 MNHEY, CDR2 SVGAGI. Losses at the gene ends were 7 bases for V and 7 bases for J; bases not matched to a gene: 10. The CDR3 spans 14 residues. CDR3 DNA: TGTGCCAGCACTTTACAGGGGGCAGTTGGTGGCTACACCTTC. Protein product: CASTLQGAVGGYTF.

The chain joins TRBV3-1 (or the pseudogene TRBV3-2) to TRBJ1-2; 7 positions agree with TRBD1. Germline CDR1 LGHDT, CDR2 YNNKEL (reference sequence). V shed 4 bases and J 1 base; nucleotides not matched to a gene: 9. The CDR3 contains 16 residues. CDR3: CASSPLGQRLNYGYTF. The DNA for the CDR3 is TGTGCCAGCAGCCCTCTGGGACAGCGACTTAACTATGGCTACACCTTC.

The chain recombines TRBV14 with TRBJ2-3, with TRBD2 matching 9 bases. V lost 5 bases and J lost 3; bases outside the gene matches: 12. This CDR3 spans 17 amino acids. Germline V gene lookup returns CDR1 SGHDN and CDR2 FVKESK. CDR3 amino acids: CASSFRRGSGSTDTQYF. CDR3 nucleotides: TGTGCCAGCAGCTTCAGGAGAGGTAGCGGGAGTACAGATACGCAGTATTTT.

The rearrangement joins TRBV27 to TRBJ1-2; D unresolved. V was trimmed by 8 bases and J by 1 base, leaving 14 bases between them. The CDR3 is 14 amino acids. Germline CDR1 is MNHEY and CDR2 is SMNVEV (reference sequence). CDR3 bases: TGTGCCAGCCCTATTGTTACCCATAACTATGGCTACACCTTC. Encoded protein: CASPIVTHNYGYTF.